The source of this T cell receptor (beta chain) is a study of technical replicates of blood from a handful of donors. Germline V gene sequence: CDR1 MGHRA, CDR2 YSYEKL. This CDR3 is built from 15 residues. With V trimmed by 5 bases and J by 5 bases, 8 bases remained unmatched. Clones were read by immunoSEQ multiplex PCR, and TCRdb kept only the in-frame ones, dropping some. The table lists 65,000 to 70,000 clones, over 70% of them singletons. This chain joins TRBV4-1 and TRBJ2-5, with 10 bases aligning to TRBD2. This receptor was obtained from a human donor in good health. Some clones in this sample may be carry-over from other donors' samples. Sequenced: PBMCs. CDR3 in amino acids: CASSFSGGPEETQYF. DNA of the CDR3: TGCGCCAGCAGCTTTAGCGGGGGGCCAGAGGAGACCCAGTACTTC.